The 30 T cell receptor beta chains given below trace back to one sample, sequenced in a study of T cells in Graves' hyperthyroidism and ophthalmopathy. RNA transcripts yielded amplified TCR beta CDR3 regions. The HTBI primer set was used in a first-round RT-PCR of the TCR CDR3. MiXCR, applied by TCRdb to the multiplex PCR reads, yields one record per CDR3 protein. The table has about 610,000 distinct CDR3 sequences, around 42% seen once. The material sequenced was peripheral blood or thyroid tissue (not recorded which). These receptors came from a woman between 18 and 30 years old with Graves' hyperthyroidism.

In this sample, this clonotype turned up a few times. The chain is built from TRBV28 and TRBJ1-5, with D possibly being TRBD1 (6 bases). The CDR3 extends over 14 amino acids. Germline V lookup: CDR1 MDHEN, CDR2 SYDVKM. V lost 6 bases and J 3 bases, leaving 12 bases between the germline ends. The CDR3 nucleotides are TGTGCCAGCAGACAGGGACATTCCAATCAGCCCCAGCATTTT. This sequence encodes CASRQGHSNQPQHF.

The V call is TRBV29-1, the J call TRBJ1-2; D possibly corresponds to TRBD1 (6 bases). With 5 bases removed from V and 2 bases from J, the gap between germline ends came to 12 bases. The germline CDR1 and CDR2 sequences are SQVTM and ANQGSEA. The CDR3 spans 13 residues. The CDR3: CSVRRGTNYGYTF. The CDR3 DNA sequence: TGCAGCGTTAGACGGGGGACAAACTATGGCTACACCTTC.

The chain carries TRBV29-1 and TRBJ1-3, with D unresolved. Per germline, CDR1 SQVTM and CDR2 ANQGSEA. This CDR3 spans 12 amino acids. The V and J ends lost 3 bases and 7 bases respectively, with 10 bases between them. The CDR3, as DNA: TGCAGCGTTGATCGTCTCCGTAACACCATATATTTT. Translation gives CSVDRLRNTIYF.

The CDR3 sequence: CASSSQDHYYGYTF. For the CDR3, the DNA is TGTGCCAGCAGCTCGCAGGATCACTACTATGGCTACACCTTC. J is TRBJ1-2 and V is TRBV7-1; D remains unclear. TRBV7-1 has ORF status, its function being uncertain. This CDR3 is 14 amino acids long. V gave up 3 bases and J gave up 3 bases, with 11 bases separating them.

V gene TRBV10-3 combines with J gene TRBJ1-4; 7 bases match TRBD1. The CDR3 extends over 15 amino acids. Germline V lookup: CDR1 ENHRY, CDR2 SYGVKD. V was pared by 3 bases and J by 8 bases, with 9 bases of the junction left unmatched. The CDR3 region has the DNA TGTGCCATCAGTGACCACGGGACAGACTCGGAAAAACTGTTTTTT. Its translation: CAISDHGTDSEKLFF.

The rearrangement uses TRBV4-2 and TRBJ2-5, with TRBD2 matching 14 bases. The V gene end was trimmed by 5 bases and the J gene end by 6 bases; junction bases not matched to a gene: 2. Germline CDR1 is LGHNA and CDR2 is YNFKEQ. The CDR3 totals 14 residues. The CDR3: CASSGTSGGKTQYF. CDR3 nucleotide sequence: TGTGCCAGCAGCGGGACTAGCGGGGGAAAGACCCAGTACTTC.

V gene TRBV27 combines with J gene TRBJ2-7, with D hard to call. This CDR3 has 14 residues. Germline V gene lookup returns CDR1 MNHEY and CDR2 SMNVEV (reference sequence). The V gene lost 2 bases and the J gene lost 6 bases, with 14 bases spanning the gap. Here the CDR3 reads CASSLQVTSGEQYF. Written as DNA, the CDR3 is TGTGCCAGCAGTTTACAGGTCACCTCCGGCGAGCAGTACTTC.

The chain couples TRBV20-1 to TRBJ1-4; D is possibly TRBD1 (6 bases). Germline V gives CDR1 DFQATT, CDR2 SNEGSKA (reference sequence). V lost 0 bases to trimming and J lost 7 bases, with 15 bases between them. The CDR3 runs 15 residues. The CDR3 is CSAREGGVPGEKLFF. CDR3 DNA: TGCAGTGCTAGAGAAGGGGGGGTTCCGGGTGAAAAACTGTTTTTT.

The rearrangement links TRBV6-2 or TRBV6-3 to TRBJ2-5; TRBD2 matches 8 bases. The assigned J gene may be wrong: the sequence end matches TRBJ2-7 better. The CDR3 is 15 amino acids. The germline gives CDR1 MNHEY, CDR2 SVGEGT. The CDR3 nucleotides are TGTGCCAGCGTGGGGGAACTAGCGGATAAATACGAGCAGTACTTC. It translates to CASVGELADKYEQYF.

This clonotype was counted at least ten times. The genes are TRBV27 and TRBJ2-7, with 10 bases aligning to TRBD1. The CDR3 has 15 residues. Germline CDR1 MNHEY, CDR2 SMNVEV (reference sequence). V shed 3 bases and J 2 bases; nucleotides not matched to a gene: 4. CDR3 in amino acids: CASSLTGQGAYEQYF. For the CDR3, the DNA is TGTGCCAGCAGTTTGACAGGACAGGGGGCCTACGAGCAGTACTTC.

The J gene is TRBJ1-6, the V gene TRBV20-1; TRBD1 matches 7 bases. The CDR3 spans 15 residues. The ends lost 6 bases at V and 4 bases at J; junction bases unmatched: 9. From germline, CDR1 is DFQATT and CDR2 SNEGSKA (reference sequence). CDR3 loop: CSASRKGQYNSPLHF. The CDR3 bases are TGCAGTGCCAGCAGGAAGGGACAGTATAATTCACCCCTCCACTTT.

The chain couples TRBV12-3 or TRBV12-4 to TRBJ1-5; no reliable D call. Trimming shortened V by 2 bases and J by 7 bases, and 6 bases separated the two germline ends. The CDR3 loop spans 12 amino acids. The CDR3 is CASSLMGQPQHF. The CDR3 DNA reads TGTGCCAGCAGTTTAATGGGACAGCCCCAGCATTTT.

The chain uses TRBV20-1 and TRBJ2-7; TRBD2 matches at 14 bases. There are 14 residues in the CDR3. Germline V lookup: CDR1 DFQATT, CDR2 SNEGSKA (reference sequence). In nucleotides, the CDR3 is TGCAGCGCACCGACTAGCGGGAGGGTGCACGAGCAGTACTTC. Translating it yields CSAPTSGRVHEQYF.

The chain couples TRBV25-1 to TRBJ2-5, with 8 bases fitting TRBD1. CDR1 MGHDK and CDR2 SYGVNS come from the germline V gene. This CDR3 is 14 amino acids long. Trimming cost V 8 bases and J 4 bases; bases outside gene matches: 9. CDR3 loop: CASLRTGRRETQYF. CDR3 in DNA: TGTGCCAGCTTACGGACAGGGCGTCGAGAGACCCAGTACTTC.

Turning to this clonotype: This clone may be a read error of a much larger clone one base away. The conserved closing phenylalanine or tryptophan is absent in this CDR3, likely reflecting a read error. The chain joins TRBV6-5 to TRBJ1-1; 9 positions agree with TRBD1. Trimming cost V 4 bases and J 0 bases; bases outside gene matches: 0. Looked up from germline, CDR1 is MNHEY and CDR2 is SVGAGI. CDR3 length: 14 amino acids. The CDR3 is CASSWDRVNTEAFL. The DNA for the CDR3 is TGTGCCAGCAGTTGGGACAGGGTGAACACTGAAGCTTTCCTT.

This clonotype was seen a handful of times. Being one base from a much bigger clone, this may be a read error. The DNA is omitted, as the CDR3 cannot be located on it reliably, and the CDR3 follows TCRdb's listing. The chain has TRBV9 and TRBJ2-7; the DNA was not compared with TRBD2, the D call given in the table. Germline V CDR1 and CDR2: SGDLS, YYNGEE. The CDR3 adds up to 16 amino acids, both ends counted. This chain's CDR3 is CASSVATGAGTNEQHF.

There are many counts of this clonotype. The V and J genes are TRBV12-3 or TRBV12-4 and TRBJ1-1; D is unclear. The germline V and J ends were trimmed by 6 bases and 4 bases, with 12 bases remaining between them. This CDR3 has 13 residues. CDR3 sequence: CASRARGVTEAFF. CDR3 nucleotide sequence: TGTGCCAGCAGGGCCCGGGGTGTCACTGAAGCTTTCTTT.

This clonotype was recorded many times. The CDR3 spells CSAPDRGRETQYF. CDR3 DNA: TGCAGTGCCCCCGATCGAGGTCGAGAGACCCAGTACTTC. This sequence joins TRBV20-1 and TRBJ2-5; D is undetermined. The CDR3 extends over 13 amino acids. Germline V gene lookup returns CDR1 DFQATT and CDR2 SNEGSKA (reference sequence). V lost 6 bases and J 4 bases, leaving 15 bases between the germline ends.

V usage is TRBV5-6 and J usage is TRBJ2-5; 9 bases agree with TRBD1. The CDR3 has 14 amino acids. Trimming removed 3 bases from V and 6 bases from J; junction bases left unmatched: 6. The germline gives CDR1 SGHDT, CDR2 YYEEEE. CDR3 nucleotides: TGTGCCAGCAGCTCGTGGACAGGGGTAAAGACCCAGTACTTC. As protein: CASSSWTGVKTQYF. The full variable domain, with the rest looked up from reference TRBV5-6 and TRBJ2-5, is DAGVTQSPTHLIKTRGQQVTLRCSPKSGHDTVSWYQQALGQGPQFIFQYYEEEERQRGNFPDRFSGHQFPNYSSELNVNALLLGDSALYLCASSSWTGVKTQYFGPGTRLLVL.

This clonotype has a single count. The V and J genes are TRBV2 and TRBJ1-2; the D gene is possibly TRBD1 (6 bases). V was trimmed by 6 bases and J by 4 bases, leaving 12 bases between them. Per the germline V gene, CDR1 is SNHLY and CDR2 is FYNNEI. The length of the CDR3 is 13 residues. In DNA form, the CDR3 reads TGTGCCAGCAGGCGGGACATGAGCTATGGCTACACCTTC. It specifies CASRRDMSYGYTF.

This clonotype was picked up many times. This chain joins TRBV4-1 and TRBJ2-7; 7 bases agree with TRBD1. Germline V gives CDR1 MGHRA, CDR2 YSYEKL. CDR3 length: 15 amino acids. V dropped 4 bases and J dropped 0; count of bases not matched to a gene: 6. The DNA for the CDR3 is TGCGCCAGCAGCCCAAAGACAGGGAGCTCCTACGAGCAGTACTTC. Translating gives CASSPKTGSSYEQYF.

V is TRBV29-1 and J is TRBJ1-5; 9 bases line up with TRBD1. The germline V gene has CDR1 SQVTM and CDR2 ANQGSEA. Trimming took 5 bases from V and 14 from J; bases not matched to a gene: 10. The CDR3 extends over 12 amino acids. The CDR3 loop is CSVRTGVGYEHF. The CDR3, as DNA: TGCAGCGTTAGGACAGGGGTCGGCTACGAGCATTTT.

The table lists this clonotype with many counts. Possible read error: a much larger clone is one base away. The chain joins TRBV10-3 to TRBJ1-4, with D uncertain. CDR3 length: 15 residues. Germline V gene sequence: CDR1 ENHRY, CDR2 SYGVKD. This chain's CDR3 is CAISGERPDYEKLSF. The CDR3 region has the DNA TGTGCCATCAGTGGTGAACGCCCCGATTACGAAAAACTGTCTTTT.

This clonotype was seen more than once but under ten times. The chain couples TRBV5-1 to TRBJ2-2; TRBD1 matches 7 bases. This CDR3 has 18 amino acids. The junction had 12 bases not matched to a gene; V was cut back by 4 bases and J by 0 bases. Per the germline V gene, CDR1 is SGHRS and CDR2 is YFSETQ. CDR3 residues: CASSQERTGTANTGELFF. The CDR3 nucleotides read TGCGCCAGCAGCCAAGAGCGAACCGGGACAGCGAACACCGGGGAGCTGTTTTTT.

V gene TRBV7-8 combines with J gene TRBJ2-2; 9 bases line up with TRBD2. In germline, CDR1 is SGHVS, CDR2 FQNEAQ. CDR3 length: 16 amino acids. Trimming at V came to 4 bases and at J to 5 bases, leaving 8 bases not matched to a gene. Written as DNA, the CDR3 is TGTGCCAGCAGCTCCGGATTAGCGGGAGATACCGGGGAGCTGTTTTTT. Amino acid sequence: CASSSGLAGDTGELFF. Variable domain in full (rest from reference TRBV7-8 and TRBJ2-2): GAGVSQSPRYKVAKRGQDVALRCDPISGHVSLFWYQQALGQGPEFLTYFQNEAQLDKSGLPSDRFFAERPEGSVSTLKIQRTQQEDSAVYLCASSSGLAGDTGELFFGEGSRLTVL.

The sample holds one count of this clonotype. The chain has TRBV29-1 and TRBJ1-2; the D gene is possibly TRBD1 (6 bases). V lost 7 bases to trimming and J lost 8 bases, with 26 bases between them. There are 15 residues in the CDR3. Germline V CDR1 and CDR2: SQVTM, ANQGSEA. This CDR3 reads CSATGPGHPLRGYTF. The DNA of the CDR3 is TGCAGCGCGACCGGACCGGGACACCCTCTTCGCGGCTACACCTTC.

This clonotype was seen ten or more times. The gene calls are TRBV20-1 and TRBJ1-1; D is undetermined. V was pared by 0 bases and J by 1 base, with 12 bases between. The CDR3 consists of 15 residues. Germline V gene sequence: CDR1 DFQATT, CDR2 SNEGSKA (reference sequence). The CDR3 DNA follows: TGCAGTGCTAGAGATTGGGGAGAGGGGAACACTGAAGCTTTCTTT. Amino acid sequence: CSARDWGEGNTEAFF.

About this clonotype itself: A much larger clone sits a single nucleotide away, making a read error possible. The rearrangement links TRBV12-3 or TRBV12-4 to TRBJ1-4; D is unclear. Trimming took off 6 bases at V and 12 bases at J, with 14 bases between the two ends. The CDR3 sequence is 12 residues long. CDR3 bases: TGTGCCAGCAGCGGGCTCACTCGGGAACTGTTTTTT. Its protein product is CASSGLTRELFF.

The chain couples TRBV25-1 to TRBJ1-2; the D is unclear. The germline V and J ends were trimmed by 10 bases and 5 bases, with 8 bases remaining between them. This CDR3 spans 10 amino acids. Germline V CDR1 and CDR2: MGHDK, SYGVNS. The CDR3 protein is CAMGMYGYTF. Here the CDR3 DNA reads TGTGCCATGGGCATGTATGGCTACACCTTC.

J is TRBJ2-7 and V is TRBV24-1; D is undetermined. CDR1 and CDR2 from the germline V gene are KGHDR and SFDVKD. The V end lost 1 base, the J end lost 0 bases, and 12 bases lay between the germline ends. This CDR3 is built from 16 residues. The CDR3 sequence is CATSDFRRTGSYEQYF. CDR3 coding DNA: TGTGCCACCAGTGATTTCCGACGGACCGGCTCCTACGAGCAGTACTTC.